This T cell receptor beta chain emerged from a study of blood T cells in healthy people across ages. Regarding the study as a whole: TCR beta diversity, measured per million T cells, fell in a roughly linear way with age.

This clonotype has more than one count but fewer than ten. Antigen specificity is unknown. The use of a sample-barcoded 5' primer and a J-beta primer mix characterized a second PCR of roughly 6 to 11 cycles. One entry per CDR3 protein results from TCRdb running MiXCR on the 5' RACE reads. In the table there are some 890,000 distinct CDR3 sequences, just under 30% of which are singletons. Per the germline V gene, CDR1 is MRHNA and CDR2 is SNTAGT. The CDR3 has 17 amino acids. V was pared by 2 bases and J by 0 bases, with 4 bases of the junction left unmatched. The data were also submitted as part of a second study, on T cells of mothers and their children. From that report: A few healthy Caucasian mothers gave samples, and so did their six children.

Sequencing was done on a sample of blood. The chain combines TRBV6-4 with TRBJ2-6, with TRBD2 identical over 7 bases. This clonotype was sampled from a woman aged 40 to 55 in good health. The CDR3 DNA reads TGTGCCAGCAGTGACGGGGGGGGTCTCTCTGGGGCCAACGTCCTGACTTTC. This sequence encodes CASSDGGGLSGANVLTF.